This T cell receptor beta chain stems from a study of blood T cell repertoires in COVID-19. Background on the study: Sites in the United States, Italy and Spain provided acute and convalescent COVID-19 samples. From T cells, B-cell-depleted T cells, or PBMCs came the material, which was cDNA or gDNA.

Methods used by the authors: Estimation of nucleated cell counts relied on the amplification of reference gene primers. Repertoires were generated with immunoSEQ multiplex PCR, while TCRdb's copy carries only in-frame clones and drops some. V and J calls and clone size follow that table, whereas D and trimming were derived from the DNA. The data hold 100,000 to 150,000 clones, with approximately 74% observed a single time. The CDR3 sequence is 15 residues long. CDR1 MNHEY and CDR2 SMNVEV come from the germline V gene (reference sequence). Trimming removed 4 bases from V and 0 bases from J, with 10 bases in between.

This chain uses TRBV27 with TRBJ2-1, with D perhaps matching TRBD2 (5 bases). What was sequenced was peripheral blood. This clonotype was sampled from a man between 60 and 75 years old with acute or convalescent COVID-19. CDR3: CASSYRGSSYNEQFF. DNA of the CDR3: TGTGCCAGCAGTTATCGAGGGAGCTCCTACAATGAGCAGTTCTTC.